One and the same sample provided the 30 T cell receptor beta chains below, sequenced in a study of blood T cell repertoires in COVID-19. The repertoire was sequenced with immunoSEQ multiplex PCR; TCRdb's copy has only in-frame clones and lacks some. Of tens of thousands of clones listed, about 80% are singletons. Input material: peripheral blood. The receptors come from a woman aged 65 to 85 with acute or convalescent COVID-19.

The rearrangement joins TRBV9 to TRBJ1-1; the D gene is possibly TRBD1 (5 bases). V was trimmed by 3 bases and J by 5 bases, leaving 8 bases between them. CDR1 is SGDLS, CDR2 YYNGEE, per germline. The CDR3 extends over 12 amino acids. Here the CDR3 DNA reads TGTGCCAGCAGCGGTGACAGTACTGAAGCTTTCTTT. This encodes CASSGDSTEAFF.

The chain recombines TRBV15 with TRBJ1-1; a possible D gene is TRBD1 (5 bases). V was cut by 1 base and J by 0 bases, with 9 bases left in between. Germline assignment: CDR1 LNHNV and CDR2 YYDKDF (reference sequence). The CDR3 loop spans 15 amino acids. The chain's CDR3 is CATSRASGLNTEAFF. The CDR3 region has the DNA TGTGCCACCAGCAGAGCGTCAGGGCTGAACACTGAAGCTTTCTTT.

This clone was counted a single time. The gene calls are TRBV9 and TRBJ2-3, with 7 bases fitting TRBD2. V was clipped by 0 bases and J by 5 bases; unmatched bases: 9. CDR1 SGDLS and CDR2 YYNGEE come from the germline V gene. There are 16 residues in the CDR3. The CDR3 loop is CASSVGSSGVLDTQYF. CDR3 DNA: TGTGCCAGCAGCGTAGGTAGCAGCGGGGTTCTAGATACGCAGTATTTT.

The CDR3 region has the DNA TGTGCCAGCAGCTATAGAAAAATGAACACTGAAGCTTTCTTT. Translating it yields CASSYRKMNTEAFF. The chain couples TRBV6-5 to TRBJ1-1; unclear D gene. The germline CDR1 and CDR2 sequences are MNHEY and SVGAGI. The CDR3 is made up of 14 amino acids. Deletions cut 6 bases from V and 0 bases from J, with 11 bases between.

This clone was observed a handful of times. The chain joins TRBV28 to TRBJ2-5; D not certain. V was pared by 4 bases and J by 2 bases, with 8 bases between. CDR3 size: 13 residues. CDR1 is MDHEN and CDR2 is SYDVKM in the germline V gene. In DNA form, the CDR3 reads TGTGCCAGCAGTTCGACGGAGCAAGAGACCCAGTACTTC. This encodes CASSSTEQETQYF.

There are a few counts of this clone. The chain has TRBV28 and TRBJ1-2; D is uncertain. The CDR3 loop spans 14 amino acids. Germline loops: CDR1 MDHEN, CDR2 SYDVKM. V was shortened by 8 bases and J by 0 bases, with 13 bases between the two germline ends. CDR3 amino acids: CASETPGTNYGYTF. The CDR3 DNA reads TGTGCCAGCGAAACCCCCGGGACTAACTATGGCTACACCTTC.

This rearrangement joins TRBV19 to TRBJ2-6, with 8 bases matching TRBD1. The CDR3 totals 16 residues. Per the germline V gene, CDR1 is LNHDA and CDR2 is SQIVND (reference sequence). The V segment lost 4 bases and the J segment 4 bases; nucleotides outside the gene matches: 6. CDR3 sequence: CASSNRGRSGANVLTF. Here the CDR3 DNA reads TGTGCCAGTAGTAACAGGGGGAGATCCGGGGCCAACGTCCTGACTTTC. Supplemented by reference TRBV19 and TRBJ2-6, the full variable domain reads DGGITQSPKYLFRKEGQNVTLSCEQNLNHDAMYWYRQDPGQGLRLIYYSQIVNDFQKGDIAEGYSVSREKKESFPLTVTSAQKNPTAFYLCASSNRGRSGANVLTFGAGSRLTVL.

The rearrangement links TRBV6-1 to TRBJ2-7; possibly TRBD1 for D (6 bases). This CDR3 region has 16 residues. Trimming pared 0 bases from V and 4 bases from J, leaving 16 bases between. In germline, CDR1 is MNHNS, CDR2 SASEGT. The CDR3 region is CASSEAQAGVGYEQYF. The CDR3 DNA reads as TGTGCCAGCAGTGAAGCGCAGGCAGGGGTAGGATACGAGCAGTACTTC.

V gene TRBV9 combines with J gene TRBJ1-4; 8 bases align to TRBD1. V was clipped by 0 bases and J by 7 bases; unmatched bases: 11. The CDR3 contains 17 residues. Germline V gene data show CDR1 as SGDLS and CDR2 as YYNGEE. CDR3 loop: CASSVGPLDREGEKLFF. The CDR3 bases are TGTGCCAGCAGCGTAGGGCCTCTGGACAGGGAAGGTGAAAAACTGTTTTTT. The whole variable domain, remainder taken from reference TRBV9 and TRBJ1-4, is DSGVTQTPKHLITATGQRVTLRCSPRSGDLSVYWYQQSLDQGLQFLIQYYNGEERAKGNILERFSAQQFPDLHSELNLSSLELGDSALYFCASSVGPLDREGEKLFFGSGTQLSVL.

The chain recombines TRBV6-2 or TRBV6-3 with TRBJ1-5; unclear D gene. CDR1 and CDR2 from the germline V gene are MNHEY and SVGEGT. V dropped 2 bases and J dropped 1 base, with 6 bases sitting between them. The CDR3 runs to 14 residues. The CDR3 DNA reads TGTGCCAGCAGTTACAGCCTAAGCAATCAGCCCCAGCATTTT. It specifies CASSYSLSNQPQHF.

A single count supports this clone. This rearrangement joins TRBV28 to TRBJ2-7; the match to TRBD1 covers 10 bases. The CDR3 has 15 amino acids. Trimming took 8 bases from V and 5 from J; bases not matched to a gene: 12. Germline-derived CDR1 and CDR2 are MDHEN and SYDVKM. CDR3 DNA sequence: TGTGCCAGCCTATTACGGGACAGGGGTATCGACGAGCAGTACTTC. This sequence encodes CASLLRDRGIDEQYF.

The CDR3 DNA reads as TGTGCCATCTCGGACAGGGTTGGGTCCGGGGAGCTGTTTTTT. This encodes CAISDRVGSGELFF. This rearrangement joins TRBV6-5 to TRBJ2-2; 8 bases are shared with TRBD1. V lost 10 bases and J lost 6; bases outside the gene matches: 10. This CDR3 has 14 amino acids. Per germline, CDR1 MNHEY and CDR2 SVGAGI.

The chain carries TRBV5-1 and TRBJ2-5; TRBD1 aligns across 9 bases. With 5 bases clipped from V and 4 bases from J, the junction kept 6 bases outside the gene matches. CDR3 size: 14 residues. The germline CDR1 and CDR2 sequences are SGHRS and YFSETQ. For the CDR3, the DNA is TGCGCCAGCAGTCCTACAGGGGGCGGAGAGACCCAGTACTTC. This encodes CASSPTGGGETQYF.

The table lists this clone with a few counts. The J gene is TRBJ2-3, the V gene TRBV5-8; TRBD1 agrees at 9 bases. V gave up 1 base and J gave up 0 bases; unmatched junction bases: 3. The CDR3 contains 16 residues. Germline loops: CDR1 SGHTS, CDR2 YDEGEE. The CDR3 region is CASSLYRGHSTDTQYF. In DNA form, the CDR3 reads TGTGCCAGCAGCTTGTACAGGGGGCATAGCACAGATACGCAGTATTTT.

V and J are TRBV20-1 and TRBJ2-5; D might be TRBD1 (6 bases). V was pared by 3 bases and J by 0 bases, with 14 bases between. This CDR3 comprises 15 residues. The germline V gene has CDR1 DFQATT and CDR2 SNEGSKA (reference sequence). Here the CDR3 reads CSASEDRTNQETQYF. The CDR3 DNA reads TGCAGTGCTAGTGAAGACAGGACCAACCAAGAGACCCAGTACTTC.

About this clone: At one boundary the junction diverges from the germline segment, which might be a read error. Other DNA sequences in the same sample also yield this CDR3. The chain carries TRBV28 and TRBJ2-7; possibly TRBD1 for D (8 bases). Germline assignment: CDR1 MDHEN and CDR2 SYDVKM. The CDR3 covers 14 residues. CDR3 bases: TGTGCCAGCAGTTTCCAGGACAGGGACTACGAACAGTACTTC. Translated: CASSFQDRDYEQYF.

The V call is TRBV28, the J call TRBJ1-1, with D hard to call. Germline CDR1 and CDR2: MDHEN and SYDVKM. The length of the CDR3 is 12 residues. V dropped 5 bases and J dropped 1 base, with 5 bases sitting between them. CDR3 sequence reads: CASSPKNTEAFF. CDR3 in DNA: TGTGCCAGCAGTCCCAAGAACACTGAAGCTTTCTTT.

The V gene is TRBV27, the J gene TRBJ1-4, with D possibly being TRBD1 (6 bases). Germline V gene lookup returns CDR1 MNHEY and CDR2 SMNVEV (reference sequence). The ends were cut back, 2 bases at V and 10 bases at J, with 14 bases in the middle. The CDR3 sequence is 14 residues long. CDR3 nucleotides: TGTGCCAGCAGTTTAGACCGGACAGTCGGAAAACTGTTTTTT. Its protein is CASSLDRTVGKLFF.

In the case of this clone: Other DNA sequences within the sample encode an identical CDR3. V and J are TRBV11-2 and TRBJ2-7, with TRBD1 as a possible D gene (6 bases). V lost 1 base and J 5 bases, leaving 9 bases between the germline ends. Germline V gene lookup returns CDR1 SGHAT and CDR2 FQNNGV. The CDR3 contains 13 residues. Here the CDR3 reads CASSLVGQNEQYF. The DNA of the CDR3 is TGTGCCAGCAGCTTAGTCGGACAGAACGAGCAGTACTTC.

The rearrangement uses TRBV7-2 and TRBJ2-3; TRBD2 agrees at 9 bases. The CDR3 loop spans 18 amino acids. After removal of 1 base from V and 5 bases from J, the junction contained 13 bases not matched to a gene. Germline CDR1 is SGHTA and CDR2 is FQGNSA. CDR3 sequence: CASSLEVIAGGPRDTQYF. In DNA, the CDR3 is TGTGCCAGCAGCTTAGAGGTTATTGCGGGAGGGCCAAGAGATACGCAGTATTTT.

This chain joins TRBV5-4 and TRBJ1-2; possible D gene TRBD1, 5 bases. This CDR3 has 17 amino acids. Deletions cut 3 bases from V and 2 bases from J, with 20 bases between. CDR1 and CDR2 (germline): SGHNT, YYREEE (reference sequence). CDR3 amino acids: CASSWGSGGAANYGYTF. CDR3 DNA sequence: TGTGCCAGCAGCTGGGGGTCGGGAGGGGCAGCAAACTATGGCTACACCTTC.

This clone turned up a few times. This rearrangement joins TRBV25-1 to TRBJ2-5; 7 bases are shared with TRBD2. CDR1 and CDR2 (germline): MGHDK, SYGVNS. Trimming cost V 1 base and J 2 bases; bases outside gene matches: 4. The CDR3 spans 15 residues. The CDR3, as DNA: TGTGCCAGCAGTGAATGGGGGACTAATCAAGAGACCCAGTACTTC. Translated: CASSEWGTNQETQYF.

The rearrangement uses TRBV29-1 and TRBJ2-1; 9 bases are a match to TRBD2. CDR1 SQVTM and CDR2 ANQGSEA come from the germline V gene. V lost 1 base to trimming and J lost 2 bases; unmatched junction nucleotides: 3. The CDR3 consists of 15 residues. The CDR3 DNA reads TGCAGCGTTGAAGGGGCGGGAGGGACCTACAATGAGCAGTTCTTC. Its protein is CSVEGAGGTYNEQFF.

The chain couples TRBV5-1 to TRBJ2-4, with D maybe TRBD1 (6 bases). V lost 0 bases, J lost 4 bases, and 8 bases lay in between. Germline assignment: CDR1 SGHRS and CDR2 YFSETQ. The CDR3 is 14 residues long. The chain's CDR3 is CASSLEQGKNIQYF. The CDR3 DNA sequence: TGCGCCAGCAGCTTGGAACAGGGAAAAAACATTCAGTACTTC.

This chain connects TRBV19 to TRBJ2-5; 8 nucleotides match TRBD1. With 5 bases clipped from V and 5 bases from J, the junction kept 7 bases outside the gene matches. The CDR3 consists of 14 residues. Germline-derived CDR1 and CDR2 are LNHDA and SQIVND (reference sequence). The CDR3 sequence: CASSFTGGGETQYF. CDR3 DNA: TGTGCCAGTAGTTTCACAGGGGGAGGTGAGACCCAGTACTTC.

The J gene is TRBJ2-2, the V gene TRBV4-2; a weak D match, TRBD2 (5 bases). The CDR3 totals 15 residues. The ends were cut back, 4 bases at V and 5 bases at J, with 14 bases in the middle. Germline CDR1 is LGHNA and CDR2 is YNFKEQ. DNA for the CDR3: TGTGCCAGCAGCCCAAGAGGAGGCGGAACCGGGGAGCTGTTTTTT. This codes for CASSPRGGGTGELFF.

CDR3 sequence reads: CASSSSRTVVLNTGELFF. The CDR3 DNA follows: TGCGCCAGCAGCTCGTCCCGGACAGTGGTTCTAAACACCGGGGAGCTGTTTTTT. The V gene is TRBV10-1, the J gene TRBJ2-2, with TRBD1 as a possible D gene (6 bases). The germline V gene has CDR1 WNHNN and CDR2 SYGVQD (reference sequence). The CDR3 sequence is 18 residues long. Deletions cut 6 bases from V and 2 bases from J, with 22 bases between.

The rearrangement joins TRBV28 to TRBJ1-1, with 9 bases lining up with TRBD1. The CDR3 covers 14 residues. Germline CDR1 MDHEN, CDR2 SYDVKM. Trimming cost V 7 bases and J 7 bases; bases outside gene matches: 10. The CDR3, as DNA: TGTGCCAGCAATCACAGGGGGCAAGGGGGTGAAGCTTTCTTT. It translates to CASNHRGQGGEAFF.

The chain joins TRBV5-1 to TRBJ2-7; 10 bases map to TRBD1. Germline V CDR1 and CDR2: SGHRS, YFSETQ. This CDR3 has 13 residues. The V segment lost 5 bases and the J segment 3 bases; nucleotides outside the gene matches: 2. CDR3 loop: CASRGTGVYEQYF. For the CDR3, the DNA is TGCGCCAGCAGAGGGACAGGGGTCTACGAGCAGTACTTC.

The genes are TRBV27 and TRBJ1-6; D unresolved. The germline V gene encodes CDR1 MNHEY and CDR2 SMNVEV (reference sequence). The length of the CDR3 is 13 residues. V was cut by 5 bases and J by 7 bases, with 9 bases left in between. The CDR3 here is CASSLVRNSPLHF. In DNA, the CDR3 is TGTGCCAGCAGTCTTGTCAGAAATTCACCCCTCCACTTT.